Listed below are T cell receptor beta chains from one sample, sequenced in a study of cytomegalovirus exposure and HLA in healthy donors. Clones were sequenced by immunoSEQ multiplex PCR, and TCRdb holds only the in-frame ones, with some missing. The table lists almost 200,000 clones, 81% of them singletons. Sequencing input: PBMCs. Receptor source: a woman aged 25 to 39 in good health and CMV-seronegative. Each CDR3 is given with its conserved first and last residue. A D gene is named only where the DNA matches it firmly. Clone size is not always given. Where it is, it says once, few, many or a class for expanded clones.

V,D,size,J,DNA,CDR3
TRBV5-1,TRBD1,NA,TRBJ1-2,TGCGCCAGCACCCTCGCCGGGACAGGGGGCCATGGCTACACCTTC,CASTLAGTGGHGYTF
TRBV6-1,NA,NA,TRBJ2-7,TGTGCCAGCAACCGAAGGCAGACGGGGGAGCAGTACTTC,CASNRRQTGEQYF
TRBV7-2,TRBD1,NA,TRBJ1-1,TGTGCCAGCAGCTCCCACAGGGGTAACACTGAAGCTTTCTTT,CASSSHRGNTEAFF
TRBV19,TRBD2,few,TRBJ2-1,TGTGCCAGTAGTATGTCTAGCGGGGGTTCCTACAATGAGCAGTTCTTC,CASSMSSGGSYNEQFF
TRBV5-1,NA,NA,TRBJ2-5,TGCGCCAGCAGCTCCGACATTCGGGAGACCCAGTACTTC,CASSSDIRETQYF
TRBV30,NA,NA,TRBJ1-1,TGTGCCTGGAGTCCAGGGAACACTGAAGCTTTCTTT,CAWSPGNTEAFF
TRBV5-1,TRBD2,NA,TRBJ2-7,TGCGCCAGCAGCCTAACTAGCGGCGCCTACGAGCAGTACTTC,CASSLTSGAYEQYF
TRBV5-1,TRBD1,NA,TRBJ2-1,TGCGCCAGCAGCTTGGGACAGGGATCCTACAATGAGCAGTTCTTC,CASSLGQGSYNEQFF
TRBV19,TRBD1,NA,TRBJ1-2,TGTGCCAGTAGTCTAGGGGACAGAACTAACTATGGCTACACCTTC,CASSLGDRTNYGYTF
TRBV30,NA,NA,TRBJ2-5,TGTGCCTGGAACATATTCTTCCAAGAGACCCAGTACTTC,CAWNIFFQETQYF
TRBV6-5,NA,few,TRBJ2-7,TGTGCCAGCAGTCCCGCCGGGGCCTACGAGCAGTACTTC,CASSPAGAYEQYF
TRBV7-3,NA,NA,TRBJ1-2,TGTGCCAGCAGCTTAAGTGGAGAGGGAGGCTACACCTTC,CASSLSGEGGYTF
TRBV30,NA,NA,TRBJ1-1,TGTGCCTGGGGACCCGGGGGGAACACTGAAGCTTTCTTT,CAWGPGGNTEAFF
TRBV28,TRBD2,NA,TRBJ2-5,TGTGCCAGCAGTCCCTTCCTCGCTAGCGGGAGGCAGGAGACCCAGTACTTC,CASSPFLASGRQETQYF
TRBV30,NA,NA,TRBJ1-2,TGTGCCTGGAGTGAGCACGTCTCGATCCCGAACTATGGCTACACCTTC,CAWSEHVSIPNYGYTF